Listed here are 14 T cell receptor beta chains from one sample, sequenced in a study of T cell changes during pregnancy in multiple sclerosis. Only in-frame clones appear in the TCRdb table, and some are missing; sequencing was by immunoSEQ multiplex PCR. The sample comprises over 50,000 clones, approximately 92% of which are singletons, and under 0.3% rests with the top ten. Sequences were derived from CD4+ T cells from peripheral blood mononuclear cells, sampled in the third trimester of pregnancy. These receptors were taken from a female donor with multiple sclerosis, enrolled in a pregnancy study.

The V call is TRBV6-7, the J call TRBJ2-7, with 9 bases matching TRBD1. TRBV6-7 is treated as an ORF (open reading frame) with a function not yet certain. The ends lost 6 bases at V and 5 bases at J; junction bases unmatched: 2. CDR3 length equals 12 residues. Here the CDR3 reads CASRRTGDEQYF. CDR3 nucleotide sequence: TGTGCCAGCAGGCGGACAGGGGACGAGCAGTACTTC.

This chain joins TRBV30 and TRBJ2-6; 8 bases map to TRBD1. CDR1 is GTSNPN, CDR2 SVGIG, per germline (reference sequence). The ends lost 2 bases at V and 2 bases at J; junction bases unmatched: 11. The CDR3 contains 18 residues. CDR3 sequence: CAWSRAGGRRAGANVLTF. DNA of the CDR3: TGTGCCTGGAGTAGGGCAGGGGGCAGACGGGCTGGGGCCAACGTCCTGACTTTC.

The chain couples TRBV10-3 to TRBJ1-5; perhaps TRBD1 as D (5 bases). Trimming took off 0 bases at V and 1 base at J, with 13 bases between the two ends. The CDR3 runs 17 residues. Germline-derived CDR1 and CDR2 are ENHRY and SYGVKD. DNA of the CDR3: TGTGCCATCAGTGAGTCGGCAGGGCAGACGAGCAATCAGCCCCAGCATTTT. This gives the protein CAISESAGQTSNQPQHF.

This chain links TRBV19 with TRBJ1-1; D may be TRBD1 (6 bases). V was pared by 1 base and J by 1 base, with 7 bases between. Germline values: CDR1 LNHDA, CDR2 SQIVND (reference sequence). CDR3 length: 14 amino acids. CDR3 bases: TGTGCCAGTAGTATAGTGGGACAGAACACTGAAGCTTTCTTT. This gives the protein CASSIVGQNTEAFF.

This rearrangement joins TRBV6-6 to TRBJ2-3, with TRBD2 identical over 7 bases. The CDR3 has 11 residues. The ends lost 9 bases at V and 8 bases at J; junction bases unmatched: 5. Germline V gene sequence: CDR1 MNHNY, CDR2 SVGAGI (reference sequence). CDR3 loop: CASGAGVTQYF. DNA of the CDR3: TGTGCCAGTGGGGCGGGAGTTACGCAGTATTTT.

The chain joins TRBV6-1 to TRBJ1-2; D unclear. V was pared by 8 bases and J by 4 bases, with 23 bases between. The CDR3 sequence is 16 residues long. Looked up from germline, CDR1 is MNHNS and CDR2 is SASEGT. The CDR3 loop is CASCGPQGRRGYGYTF. The CDR3 nucleotides are TGTGCCAGCTGTGGGCCCCAAGGTCGCCGGGGCTATGGCTACACCTTC.

The chain recombines TRBV9 with TRBJ1-3; D gene unclear. CDR3 length equals 15 residues. The germline V gene encodes CDR1 SGDLS and CDR2 YYNGEE. The V and J ends lost 4 bases and 3 bases respectively, with 14 bases between them. CDR3 residues: CASSPSVHSGNTIYF. In DNA form, the CDR3 reads TGTGCCAGCAGCCCCTCCGTCCACAGTGGAAACACCATATATTTT.

The chain is built from TRBV2 and TRBJ2-4; 8 bases match TRBD2. J was trimmed by 6 bases and V by 9 bases; bases with no gene match: 4. The CDR3 length is 12 residues. Germline CDR1 reads SNHLY; CDR2 reads FYNNEI. CDR3 protein: CARRAGGNIQYF. The CDR3 DNA reads TGTGCCAGAAGGGCGGGGGGAAACATTCAGTACTTC.

This chain uses TRBV6-1 with TRBJ2-7; 12 nucleotides align to TRBD2. The germline V gene encodes CDR1 MNHNS and CDR2 SASEGT. The CDR3 sequence is 13 residues long. V dropped 8 bases and J dropped 3; count of bases not matched to a gene: 2. CDR3 sequence: CASRLAGVYEQYF. DNA of the CDR3: TGTGCCAGCCGACTAGCGGGAGTCTACGAGCAGTACTTC.

The V and J genes are TRBV7-8 and TRBJ2-1, with D possibly being TRBD2 (5 bases). This CDR3 region has 12 residues. V lost 3 bases and J 9 bases, leaving 9 bases between the germline ends. The germline gives CDR1 SGHVS, CDR2 FQNEAQ. The CDR3 region has the DNA TGTGCCAGCAGCTTCCGGACTGTTGAGCAGTTCTTC. Its translation is CASSFRTVEQFF.

The rearrangement uses TRBV6-5 and TRBJ1-1, with 7 bases fitting TRBD1. Germline loops: CDR1 MNHEY, CDR2 SVGAGI. The CDR3 runs to 14 residues. The trim removed 6 bases at V and 2 bases at J, leaving 6 bases unmatched. CDR3 in amino acids: CASRIDRVNTEAFF. The CDR3 region has the DNA TGTGCCAGCAGGATTGACAGGGTCAACACTGAAGCTTTCTTT.

CDR3: CASSVAQGIGTQYF. The CDR3 DNA reads as TGTGCCAGCAGCGTAGCTCAGGGGATAGGGACCCAGTACTTC. V usage is TRBV9 and J usage is TRBJ2-5, with a tentative D call TRBD1 (6 bases). Germline loops: CDR1 SGDLS, CDR2 YYNGEE. V was trimmed by 0 bases and J by 7 bases, leaving 13 bases between them. This CDR3 has 14 amino acids. Variable domain in full (rest from reference TRBV9 and TRBJ2-5): DSGVTQTPKHLITATGQRVTLRCSPRSGDLSVYWYQQSLDQGLQFLIQYYNGEERAKGNILERFSAQQFPDLHSELNLSSLELGDSALYFCASSVAQGIGTQYFGPGTRLLVL.

V usage is TRBV28 and J usage is TRBJ2-5, with 8 positions matching TRBD1. CDR1 MDHEN and CDR2 SYDVKM come from the germline V gene. The CDR3 covers 16 residues. The V gene end was trimmed by 4 bases and the J gene end by 5 bases; junction bases not matched to a gene: 12. In DNA, the CDR3 is TGTGCCAGCAGTTCCGGAGGACAGGGTCCACGGGAGACCCAGTACTTC. As protein: CASSSGGQGPRETQYF.

The genes are TRBV30 and TRBJ1-4; 8 bases line up with TRBD1. This CDR3 is built from 14 residues. The germline CDR1 and CDR2 sequences are GTSNPN and SVGIG (reference sequence). V shed 3 bases, J shed 5 bases, and the junction held 5 bases outside the gene matches. CDR3: CAWRGDRTNEKLFF. The DNA of the CDR3 is TGTGCCTGGAGGGGGGACAGGACCAATGAAAAACTGTTTTTT.